This record covers a single T cell receptor beta chain. Its specificity is unknown. This specimen belongs to a study of CD8 T cells in ankylosing spondylitis. The CDR3 is made up of 13 amino acids. The germline CDR1 and CDR2 sequences are GTSNPN and SVGIG (reference sequence). Trimming pared 7 bases from V and 7 bases from J, leaving 17 bases between. From the 5' RACE reads, TCRdb called clonotypes with MiXCR, one entry per CDR3 protein. Counted here are 350,000 to 400,000 distinct CDR3 sequences, 20% occurring once; the ten biggest clones make up around 14%. Study results and limitations: Disease-associated clonotypes exhibited CD8+ identity and were relatively infrequent in peripheral blood.

The source is a male donor with ankylosing spondylitis or in good health (not recorded which). The chain has TRBV30 and TRBJ2-1; D might be TRBD1 or TRBD2, each matching 5 bases. The specimen was blood, either unsorted or a sorted T cell fraction (not recorded which). The DNA for the CDR3 is TGTGCCTCCCGGGGCGGCATTGGGAATGAGCAGTTCTTC. Translating it yields CASRGGIGNEQFF.